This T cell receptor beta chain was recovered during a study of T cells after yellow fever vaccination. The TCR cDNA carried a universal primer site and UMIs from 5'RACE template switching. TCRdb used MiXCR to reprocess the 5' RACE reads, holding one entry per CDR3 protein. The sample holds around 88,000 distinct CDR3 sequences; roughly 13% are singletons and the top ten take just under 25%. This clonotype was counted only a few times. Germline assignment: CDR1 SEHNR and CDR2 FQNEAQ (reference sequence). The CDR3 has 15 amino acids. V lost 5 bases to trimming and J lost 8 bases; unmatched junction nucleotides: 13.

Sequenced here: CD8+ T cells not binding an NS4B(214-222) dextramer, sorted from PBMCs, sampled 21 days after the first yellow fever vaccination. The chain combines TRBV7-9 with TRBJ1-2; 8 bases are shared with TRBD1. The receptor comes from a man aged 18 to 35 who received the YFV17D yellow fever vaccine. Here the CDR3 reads CASSPYTDRVGGYTF. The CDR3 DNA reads TGTGCCAGCAGCCCATACACGGACAGGGTTGGGGGCTACACCTTC.